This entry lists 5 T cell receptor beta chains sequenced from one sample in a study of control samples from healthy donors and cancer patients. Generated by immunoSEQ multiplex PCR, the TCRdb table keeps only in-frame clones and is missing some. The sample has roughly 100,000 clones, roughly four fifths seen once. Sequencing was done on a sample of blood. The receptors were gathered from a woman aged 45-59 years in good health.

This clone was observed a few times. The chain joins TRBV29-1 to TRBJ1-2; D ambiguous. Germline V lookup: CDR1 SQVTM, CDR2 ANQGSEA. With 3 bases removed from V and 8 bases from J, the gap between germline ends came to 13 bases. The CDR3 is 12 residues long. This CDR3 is CSVEAGNEGYTF. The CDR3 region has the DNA TGCAGCGTTGAGGCGGGAAATGAGGGCTACACCTTC. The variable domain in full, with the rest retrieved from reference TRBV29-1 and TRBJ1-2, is SAVISQKPSRDICQRGTSLTIQCQVDSQVTMMFWYRQQPGQSLTLIATANQGSEATYESGFVIDKFPISRPNLTFSTLTVSNMSPEDSSIYLCSVEAGNEGYTFGSGTRLTVV.

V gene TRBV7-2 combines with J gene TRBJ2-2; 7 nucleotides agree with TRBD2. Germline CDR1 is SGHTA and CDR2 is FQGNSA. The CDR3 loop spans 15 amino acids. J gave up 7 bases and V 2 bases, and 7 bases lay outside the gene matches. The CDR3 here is CASSLLSGEGGELFF. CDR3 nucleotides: TGTGCCAGCAGCTTACTCAGCGGGGAAGGCGGGGAGCTGTTTTTT.

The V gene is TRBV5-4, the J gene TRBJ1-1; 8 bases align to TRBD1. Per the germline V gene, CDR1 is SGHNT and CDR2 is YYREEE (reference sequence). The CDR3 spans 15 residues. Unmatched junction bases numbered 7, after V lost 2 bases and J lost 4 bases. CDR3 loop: CASSFARGRGTEAFF. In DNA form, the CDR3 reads TGTGCCAGCAGCTTCGCCAGGGGGCGTGGCACTGAAGCTTTCTTT.

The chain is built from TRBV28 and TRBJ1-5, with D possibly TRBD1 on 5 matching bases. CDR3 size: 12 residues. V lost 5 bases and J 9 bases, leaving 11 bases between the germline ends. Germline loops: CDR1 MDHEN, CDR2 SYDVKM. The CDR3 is CASSPPGGPQHF. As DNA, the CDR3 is TGTGCCAGCAGTCCCCCGGGGGGGCCCCAGCATTTT.

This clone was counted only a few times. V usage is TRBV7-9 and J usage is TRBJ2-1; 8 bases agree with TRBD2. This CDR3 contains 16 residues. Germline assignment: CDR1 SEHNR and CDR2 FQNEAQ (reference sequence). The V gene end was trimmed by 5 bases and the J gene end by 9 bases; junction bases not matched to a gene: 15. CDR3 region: CASSPPKVAGSSEQFF. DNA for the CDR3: TGTGCCAGCAGCCCTCCGAAGGTAGCGGGGAGTAGTGAGCAGTTCTTC.